These T cell receptor beta chains were read from a single sample in a study of chemoradiotherapy in HPV16-positive cancers. Profiling relied on immunoSEQ multiplex PCR, and the TCRdb table lists in-frame clones only, not all of them. The sample shows tens of thousands of clones, 84% of them seen only once. This sample comprised blood, obtained from a patient who underwent chemoradiotherapy. The receptors shown here come from a human donor with HPV-associated anogenital cancer. Each CDR3 is given without its conserved first and last residue. A D gene is named only where the DNA matches it firmly.

V: TRBV6-6; D: NA; J: TRBJ1-2; CDR3: ASSGGWAYGYT
V: TRBV5-1; D: NA; J: TRBJ1-1; CDR3: ASSLDGGPIMNTEAF
V: TRBV6-4; D: TRBD1; J: TRBJ1-2; CDR3: ASSEELWTGGTGGYT
V: TRBV7-3; D: NA; J: TRBJ2-3; CDR3: ASSLRGGAQDTQY
V: TRBV6-1; D: NA; J: TRBJ2-5; CDR3: ASSERVFKGGKGETQY
V: TRBV2; D: TRBD1; J: TRBJ1-3; CDR3: ASLTGISGNTIY
V: TRBV6-1; D: NA; J: TRBJ2-2; CDR3: ASWTVNTGELF
V: TRBV5-8; D: TRBD1; J: TRBJ1-3; CDR3: ASSEIDRGPGNTIY
V: TRBV5-8; D: NA; J: TRBJ1-1; CDR3: ASPGGNTEAF
V: TRBV30; D: TRBD1; J: NA; CDR3: AWSPPPPGTGGGDEQY
V: TRBV29-1; D: NA; J: TRBJ2-1; CDR3: SAWDRPSRGDEQF
V: TRBV6-5; D: NA; J: TRBJ1-1; CDR3: ASSINGQTNTEAF
V: TRBV11-2; D: TRBD1; J: TRBJ1-6; CDR3: ASSPRDRVSPLH
V: TRBV11-2; D: NA; J: TRBJ1-1; CDR3: ASSLSGTTEAF
V: TRBV7-8; D: NA; J: TRBJ2-7; CDR3: ASSLGRAYEQY
V: TRBV6-6; D: NA; J: TRBJ1-4; CDR3: ASRRGNEKLF
V: TRBV7-9; D: NA; J: TRBJ1-5; CDR3: ASSLWTDSNQPQH
V: TRBV7-8; D: NA; J: TRBJ2-1; CDR3: ASSLGRGRDEQF
V: TRBV2; D: TRBD1; J: TRBJ1-2; CDR3: ASSGTTGGRGGYT
V: TRBV6-1; D: NA; J: TRBJ1-1; CDR3: ASSRAGYNTEAF
V: TRBV5-6; D: NA; J: TRBJ1-2; CDR3: ASRERPLAFPSGYT
V: TRBV6-4; D: NA; J: TRBJ2-1; CDR3: ASSEVRKNEQF
V: TRBV27; D: NA; J: TRBJ1-6; CDR3: ASSREDYNSPLH
V: TRBV2; D: TRBD1; J: TRBJ1-1; CDR3: ASRADRGRNTEAF
V: TRBV9; D: TRBD2; J: TRBJ2-5; CDR3: ASSVQASGGSYQETQY
V: TRBV14; D: NA; J: TRBJ2-2; CDR3: ASSPRTTGELF
V: TRBV6-6; D: NA; J: TRBJ1-1; CDR3: ASSYVQIVTEAF
V: TRBV6-5; D: NA; J: TRBJ2-5; CDR3: ASSYSTGAGQETQY
V: TRBV5-1; D: NA; J: TRBJ1-1; CDR3: ASSLAGASF
V: TRBV2; D: TRBD1; J: TRBJ2-2; CDR3: ASHLGQSTGELF
V: TRBV5-6; D: NA; J: TRBJ1-1; CDR3: ASSTTGEAF
V: TRBV7-9; D: NA; J: TRBJ2-1; CDR3: ASRRTRNEQF
V: TRBV6-1; D: NA; J: TRBJ1-4; CDR3: ASSERATNEKLF
V: TRBV10-3; D: NA; J: TRBJ2-3; CDR3: AITTGDTQY
V: TRBV19; D: TRBD1; J: TRBJ2-2; CDR3: ASSIFGQGNTGELF
V: TRBV6-5; D: NA; J: TRBJ2-1; CDR3: ASSFSGTEQF
V: TRBV29-1; D: NA; J: TRBJ1-3; CDR3: SSLGTRTGNTIY
V: TRBV27; D: NA; J: TRBJ1-2; CDR3: ASSLLGRDYGYT
V: TRBV6-1; D: NA; J: TRBJ1-3; CDR3: ASSENQGFSGNTIY
V: TRBV30; D: TRBD1; J: TRBJ1-6; CDR3: AWRPPQGRNSPLH
V: TRBV19; D: TRBD1; J: TRBJ1-2; CDR3: ASSAQGGYGYT
V: TRBV19; D: TRBD1; J: TRBJ1-2; CDR3: ASRPGTVYGYT
V: TRBV15; D: TRBD2; J: TRBJ2-2; CDR3: ATSTSGGFATGELF
V: TRBV30; D: TRBD2; J: TRBJ2-3; CDR3: AWGLGGGFATQY
V: TRBV5-1; D: NA; J: TRBJ2-2; CDR3: ASRSASNTGELF
V: TRBV6-5; D: TRBD1; J: TRBJ2-7; CDR3: ASSEGQRSYEQY